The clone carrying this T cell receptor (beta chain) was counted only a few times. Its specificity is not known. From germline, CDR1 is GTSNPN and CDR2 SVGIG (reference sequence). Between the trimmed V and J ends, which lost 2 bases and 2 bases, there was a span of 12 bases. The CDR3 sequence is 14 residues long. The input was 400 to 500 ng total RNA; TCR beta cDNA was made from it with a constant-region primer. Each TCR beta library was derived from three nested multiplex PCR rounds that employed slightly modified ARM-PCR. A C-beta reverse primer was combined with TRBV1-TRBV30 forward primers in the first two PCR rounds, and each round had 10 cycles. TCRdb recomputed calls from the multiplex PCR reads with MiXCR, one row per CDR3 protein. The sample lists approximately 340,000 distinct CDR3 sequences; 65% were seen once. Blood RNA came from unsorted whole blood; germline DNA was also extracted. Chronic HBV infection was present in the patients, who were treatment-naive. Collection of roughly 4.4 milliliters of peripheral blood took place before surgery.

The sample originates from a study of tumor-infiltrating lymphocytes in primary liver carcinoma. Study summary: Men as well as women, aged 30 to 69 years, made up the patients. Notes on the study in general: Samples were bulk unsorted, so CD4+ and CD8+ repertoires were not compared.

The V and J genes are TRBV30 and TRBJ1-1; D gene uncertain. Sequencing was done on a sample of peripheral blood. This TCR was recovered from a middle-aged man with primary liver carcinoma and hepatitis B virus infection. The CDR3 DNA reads TGTGCCTGGAGTAAATCTAACTTTAACACTGAAGCTTTCTTT. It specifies CAWSKSNFNTEAFF.